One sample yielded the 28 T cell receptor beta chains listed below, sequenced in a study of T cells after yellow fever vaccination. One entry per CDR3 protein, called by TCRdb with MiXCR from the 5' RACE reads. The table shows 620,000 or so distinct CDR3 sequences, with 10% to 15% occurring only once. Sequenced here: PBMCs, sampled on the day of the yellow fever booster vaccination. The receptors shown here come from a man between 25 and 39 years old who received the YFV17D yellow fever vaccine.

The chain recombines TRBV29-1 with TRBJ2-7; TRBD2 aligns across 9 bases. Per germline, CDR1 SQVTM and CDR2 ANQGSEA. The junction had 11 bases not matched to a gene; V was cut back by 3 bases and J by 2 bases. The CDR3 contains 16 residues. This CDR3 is CSVEAASGMGPYEQYF. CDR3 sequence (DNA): TGCAGCGTTGAGGCGGCTAGCGGGATGGGCCCCTACGAGCAGTACTTC.

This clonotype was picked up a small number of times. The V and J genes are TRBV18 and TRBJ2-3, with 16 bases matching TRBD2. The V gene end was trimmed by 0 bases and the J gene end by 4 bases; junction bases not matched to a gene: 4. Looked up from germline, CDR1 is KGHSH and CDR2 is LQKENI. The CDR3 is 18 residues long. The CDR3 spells CASSPPGLAGGRPDTQYF. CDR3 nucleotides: TGTGCCAGCTCACCACCGGGACTAGCGGGAGGGCGCCCAGATACGCAGTATTTT.

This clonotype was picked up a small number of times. CDR3 residues: CASSLQIGEQYF. CDR3 nucleotides: TGTGCCAGCAGCCTTCAGATCGGCGAGCAGTACTTC. The V and J genes are TRBV14 and TRBJ2-7; D not certain. V was cut by 4 bases and J by 6 bases, with 10 bases left in between. Germline values: CDR1 SGHDN, CDR2 FVKESK. The CDR3 is made up of 12 amino acids.

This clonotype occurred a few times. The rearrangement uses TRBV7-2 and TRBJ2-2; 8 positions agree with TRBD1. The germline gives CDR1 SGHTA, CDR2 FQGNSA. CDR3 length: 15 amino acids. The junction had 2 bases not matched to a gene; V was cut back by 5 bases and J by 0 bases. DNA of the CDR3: TGTGCCAGCAGCATCAGGGGGCCGAACACCGGGGAGCTGTTTTTT. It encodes CASSIRGPNTGELFF.

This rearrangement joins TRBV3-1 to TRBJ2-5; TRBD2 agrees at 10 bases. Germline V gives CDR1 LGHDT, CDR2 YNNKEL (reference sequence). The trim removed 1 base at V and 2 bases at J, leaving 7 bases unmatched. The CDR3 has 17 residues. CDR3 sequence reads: CASSQVYPSGRQETQYF. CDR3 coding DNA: TGTGCCAGCAGCCAAGTTTACCCTAGCGGGAGACAAGAGACCCAGTACTTC.

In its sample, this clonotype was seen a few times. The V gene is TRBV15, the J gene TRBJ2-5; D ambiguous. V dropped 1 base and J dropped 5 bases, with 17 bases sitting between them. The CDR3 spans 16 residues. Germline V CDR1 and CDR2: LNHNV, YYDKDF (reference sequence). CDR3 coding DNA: TGTGCCACCAGCAGAGGTACCGATCCCGCTAGGGAGACCCAGTACTTC. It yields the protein CATSRGTDPARETQYF. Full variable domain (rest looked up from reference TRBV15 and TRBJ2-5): DAMVIQNPRYQVTQFGKPVTLSCSQTLNHNVMYWYQQKSSQAPKLLFHYYDKDFNNEADTPDNFQSRRPNTSFCFLDIRSPGLGDTAMYLCATSRGTDPARETQYFGPGTRLLVL.

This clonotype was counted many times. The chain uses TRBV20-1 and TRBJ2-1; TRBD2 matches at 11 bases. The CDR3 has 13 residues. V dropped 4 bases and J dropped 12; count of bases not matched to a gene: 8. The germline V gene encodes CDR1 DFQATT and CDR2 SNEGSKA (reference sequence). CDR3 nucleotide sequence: TGCAGTGCTACTAGCGGGAGGCCACCAGGGCAGTTCTTC. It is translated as CSATSGRPPGQFF.

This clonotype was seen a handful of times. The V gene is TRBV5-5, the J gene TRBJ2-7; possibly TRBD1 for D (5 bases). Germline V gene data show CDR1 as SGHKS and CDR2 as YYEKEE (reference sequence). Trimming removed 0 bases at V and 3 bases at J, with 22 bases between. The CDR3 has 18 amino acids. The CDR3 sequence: CASSLGGQQHLIIYEQYF. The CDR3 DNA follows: TGTGCCAGCAGCTTGGGGGGCCAACAGCATTTGATCATCTACGAGCAGTACTTC.

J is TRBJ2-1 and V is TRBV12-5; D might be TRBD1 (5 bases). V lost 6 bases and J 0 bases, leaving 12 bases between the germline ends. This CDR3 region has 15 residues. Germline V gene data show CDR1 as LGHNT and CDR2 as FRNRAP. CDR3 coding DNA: TGTGCTAGTGGCCCATCTAGGGGCTCCTACAATGAGCAGTTCTTC. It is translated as CASGPSRGSYNEQFF.

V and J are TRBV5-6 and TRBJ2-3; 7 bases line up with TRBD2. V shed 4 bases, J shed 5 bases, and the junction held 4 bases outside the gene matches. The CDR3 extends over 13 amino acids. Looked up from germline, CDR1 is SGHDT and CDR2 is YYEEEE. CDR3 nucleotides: TGTGCCAGCAGCGGCGGGAGAGGAGATACGCAGTATTTT. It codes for CASSGGRGDTQYF.

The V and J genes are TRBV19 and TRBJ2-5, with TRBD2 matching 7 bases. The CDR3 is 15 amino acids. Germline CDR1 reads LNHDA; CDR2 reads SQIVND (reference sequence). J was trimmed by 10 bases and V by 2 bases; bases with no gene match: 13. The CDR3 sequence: CASSIRPSGRIDQYF. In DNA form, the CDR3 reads TGTGCCAGTAGTATACGACCTAGCGGCAGGATCGACCAGTACTTC.

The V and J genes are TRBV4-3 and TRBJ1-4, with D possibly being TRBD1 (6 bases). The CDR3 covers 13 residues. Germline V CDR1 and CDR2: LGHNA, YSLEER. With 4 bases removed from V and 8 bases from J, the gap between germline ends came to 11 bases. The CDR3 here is CASSLRGEEKLFF. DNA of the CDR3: TGCGCCAGCAGCCTAAGGGGGGAGGAAAAACTGTTTTTT.

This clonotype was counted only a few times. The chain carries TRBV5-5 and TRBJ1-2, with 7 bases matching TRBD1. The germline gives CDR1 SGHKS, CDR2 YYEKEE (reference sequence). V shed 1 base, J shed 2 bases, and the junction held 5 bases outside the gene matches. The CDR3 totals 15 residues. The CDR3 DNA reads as TGTGCCAGCAGCTTGCGACAGGGACCGAACTATGGCTACACCTTC. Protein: CASSLRQGPNYGYTF.

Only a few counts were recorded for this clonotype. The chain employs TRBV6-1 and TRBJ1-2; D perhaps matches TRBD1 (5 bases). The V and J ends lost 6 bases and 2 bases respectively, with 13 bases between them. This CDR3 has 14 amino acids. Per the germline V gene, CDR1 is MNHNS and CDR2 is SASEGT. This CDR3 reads CASRSGQFNYGYTF. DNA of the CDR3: TGTGCCAGCAGATCCGGACAATTCAACTATGGCTACACCTTC.

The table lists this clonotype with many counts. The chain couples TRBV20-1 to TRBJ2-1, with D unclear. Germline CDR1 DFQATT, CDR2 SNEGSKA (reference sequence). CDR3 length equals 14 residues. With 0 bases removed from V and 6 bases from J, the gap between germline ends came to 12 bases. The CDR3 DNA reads TGCAGTGCTAGAGAAATCACAGCTGGCAATGAGCAGTTCTTC. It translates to CSAREITAGNEQFF.

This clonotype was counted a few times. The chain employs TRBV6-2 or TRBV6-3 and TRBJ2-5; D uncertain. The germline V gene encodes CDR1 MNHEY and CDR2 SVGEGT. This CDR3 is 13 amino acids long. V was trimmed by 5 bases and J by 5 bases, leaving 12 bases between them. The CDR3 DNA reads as TGTGCCAGCAGTCAACCCAATCAGGAGACCCAGTACTTC. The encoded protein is CASSQPNQETQYF.

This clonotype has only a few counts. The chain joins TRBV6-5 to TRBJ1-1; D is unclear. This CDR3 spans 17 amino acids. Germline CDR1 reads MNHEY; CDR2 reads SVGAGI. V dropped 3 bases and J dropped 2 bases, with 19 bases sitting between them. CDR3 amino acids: CASSYYGSLGQNTEAFF. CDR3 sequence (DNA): TGTGCCAGCAGTTATTACGGCTCTCTCGGGCAAAACACTGAAGCTTTCTTT.

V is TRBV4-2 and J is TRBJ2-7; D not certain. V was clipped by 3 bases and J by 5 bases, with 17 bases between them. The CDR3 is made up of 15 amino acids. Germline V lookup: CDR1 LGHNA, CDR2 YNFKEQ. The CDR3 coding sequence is TGTGCCAGCAGCCATACTAACCCCAGGTTGGACGAGCAGTACTTC. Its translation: CASSHTNPRLDEQYF.

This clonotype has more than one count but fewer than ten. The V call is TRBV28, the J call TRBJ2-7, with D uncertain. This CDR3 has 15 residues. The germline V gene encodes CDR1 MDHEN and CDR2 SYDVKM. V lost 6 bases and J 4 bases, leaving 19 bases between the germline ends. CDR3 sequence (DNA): TGTGCCAGCAGACCCTTGACGGGTGGGCTTTACGAGCAGTACTTC. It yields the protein CASRPLTGGLYEQYF. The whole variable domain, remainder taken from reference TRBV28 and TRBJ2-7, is DVKVTQSSRYLVKRTGEKVFLECVQDMDHENMFWYRQDPGLGLRLIYFSYDVKMKEKGDIPEGYSVSREKKERFSLILESASTNQTSMYLCASRPLTGGLYEQYFGPGTRLTVT.

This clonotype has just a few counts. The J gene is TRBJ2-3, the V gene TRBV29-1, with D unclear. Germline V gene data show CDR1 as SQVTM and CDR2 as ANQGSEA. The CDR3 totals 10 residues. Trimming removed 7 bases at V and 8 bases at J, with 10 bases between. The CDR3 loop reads CSASSGTQYF. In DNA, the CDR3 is TGCAGCGCCAGTTCTGGTACGCAGTATTTT.

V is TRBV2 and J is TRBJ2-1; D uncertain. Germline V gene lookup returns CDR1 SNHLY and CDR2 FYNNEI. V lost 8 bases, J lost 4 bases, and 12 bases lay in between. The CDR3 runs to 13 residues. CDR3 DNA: TGTGCCAGCCTTCGCCAGGCTTACAATGAGCAGTTCTTC. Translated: CASLRQAYNEQFF.

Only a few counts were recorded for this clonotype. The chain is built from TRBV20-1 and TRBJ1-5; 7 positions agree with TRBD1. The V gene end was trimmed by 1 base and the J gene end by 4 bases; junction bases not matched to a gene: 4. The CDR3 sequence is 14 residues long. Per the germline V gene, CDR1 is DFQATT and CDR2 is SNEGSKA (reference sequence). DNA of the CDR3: TGCAGTGCTAGAGGAGGGGGCGAAAATCAGCCCCAGCATTTT. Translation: CSARGGGENQPQHF.

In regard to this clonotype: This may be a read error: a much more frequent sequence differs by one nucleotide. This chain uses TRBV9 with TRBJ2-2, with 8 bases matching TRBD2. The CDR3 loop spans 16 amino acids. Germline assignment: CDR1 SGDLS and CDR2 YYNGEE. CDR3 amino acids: CVSASAVAGHTGELFF. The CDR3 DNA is TGTGTCAGCGCGTCTGCGGTAGCGGGGCACACCGGGGAGCTGTTTTTT.

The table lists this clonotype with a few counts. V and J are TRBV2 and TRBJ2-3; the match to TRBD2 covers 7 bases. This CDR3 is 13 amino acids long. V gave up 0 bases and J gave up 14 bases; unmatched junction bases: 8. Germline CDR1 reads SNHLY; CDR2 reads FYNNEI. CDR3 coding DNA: TGTGCCAGCAGTGAAGCAAGAGGGAGGGCGGTGTATTTT. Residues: CASSEARGRAVYF.

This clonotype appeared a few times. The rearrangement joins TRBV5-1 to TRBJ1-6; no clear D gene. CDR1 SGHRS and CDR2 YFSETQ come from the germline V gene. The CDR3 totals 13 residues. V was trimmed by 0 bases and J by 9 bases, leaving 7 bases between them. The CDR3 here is CASSLEEGSPLHF. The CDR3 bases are TGCGCCAGCAGCTTGGAAGAGGGTTCACCCCTCCACTTT.

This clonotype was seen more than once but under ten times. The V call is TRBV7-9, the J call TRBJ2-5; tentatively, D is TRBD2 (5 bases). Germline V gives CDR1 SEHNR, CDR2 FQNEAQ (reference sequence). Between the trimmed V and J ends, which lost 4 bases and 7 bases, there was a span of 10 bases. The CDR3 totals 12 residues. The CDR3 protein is CASSSVGGTQYF. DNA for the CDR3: TGTGCCAGCAGCTCGGTCGGAGGGACCCAGTACTTC.

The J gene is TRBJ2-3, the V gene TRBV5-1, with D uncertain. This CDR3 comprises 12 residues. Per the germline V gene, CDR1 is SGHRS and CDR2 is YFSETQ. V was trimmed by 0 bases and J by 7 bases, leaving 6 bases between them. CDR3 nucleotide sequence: TGCGCCAGCAGCTTGGACTGGCATACGCAGTATTTT. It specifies CASSLDWHTQYF.

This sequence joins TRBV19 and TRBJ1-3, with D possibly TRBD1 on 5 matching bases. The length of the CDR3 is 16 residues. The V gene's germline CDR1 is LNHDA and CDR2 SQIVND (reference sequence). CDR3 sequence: CATARRGGSSGNTIYF. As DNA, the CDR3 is TGTGCAACGGCCCGTCGCGGGGGGTCTTCTGGAAACACCATATATTTT. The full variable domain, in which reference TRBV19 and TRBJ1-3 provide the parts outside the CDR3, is DGGITQSPKYLFRKEGQNVTLSCEQNLNHDAMYWYRQDPGQGLRLIYYSQIVNDFQKGDIAEGYSVSREKKESFPLTVTSAQKNPTAFYLCATARRGGSSGNTIYFGEGSWLTVV.